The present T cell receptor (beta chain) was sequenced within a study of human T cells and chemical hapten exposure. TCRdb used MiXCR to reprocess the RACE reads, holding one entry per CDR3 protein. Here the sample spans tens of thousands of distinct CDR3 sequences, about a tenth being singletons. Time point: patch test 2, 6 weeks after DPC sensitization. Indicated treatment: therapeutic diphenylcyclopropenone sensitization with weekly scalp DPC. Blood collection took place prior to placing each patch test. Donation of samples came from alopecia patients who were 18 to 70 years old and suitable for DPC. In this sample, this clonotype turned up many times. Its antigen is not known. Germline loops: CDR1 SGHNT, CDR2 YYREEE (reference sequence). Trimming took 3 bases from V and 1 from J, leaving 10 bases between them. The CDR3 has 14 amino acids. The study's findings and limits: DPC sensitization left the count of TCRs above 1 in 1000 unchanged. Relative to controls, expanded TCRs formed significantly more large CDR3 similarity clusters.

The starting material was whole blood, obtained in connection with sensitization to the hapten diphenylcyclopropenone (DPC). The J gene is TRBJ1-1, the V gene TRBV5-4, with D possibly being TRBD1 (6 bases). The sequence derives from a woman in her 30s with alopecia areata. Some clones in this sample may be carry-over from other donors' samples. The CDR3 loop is CASSSLGANTEAFF. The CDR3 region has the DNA TGTGCCAGCAGCTCCCTGGGGGCGAACACTGAAGCTTTCTTT.